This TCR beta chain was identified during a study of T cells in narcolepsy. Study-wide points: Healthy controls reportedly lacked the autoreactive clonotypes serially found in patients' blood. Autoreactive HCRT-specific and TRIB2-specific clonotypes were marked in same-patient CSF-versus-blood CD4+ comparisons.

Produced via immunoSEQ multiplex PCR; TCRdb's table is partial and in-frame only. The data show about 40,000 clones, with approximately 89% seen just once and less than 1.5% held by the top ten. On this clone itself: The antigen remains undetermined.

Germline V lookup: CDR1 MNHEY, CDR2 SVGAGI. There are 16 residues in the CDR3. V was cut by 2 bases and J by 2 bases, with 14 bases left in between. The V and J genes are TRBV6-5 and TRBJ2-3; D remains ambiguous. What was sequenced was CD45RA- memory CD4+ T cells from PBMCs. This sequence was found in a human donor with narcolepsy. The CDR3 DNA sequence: TGTGCCAGCAGTTACCCCCATACAAGGGCCACAGATACGCAGTATTTT. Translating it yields CASSYPHTRATDTQYF.